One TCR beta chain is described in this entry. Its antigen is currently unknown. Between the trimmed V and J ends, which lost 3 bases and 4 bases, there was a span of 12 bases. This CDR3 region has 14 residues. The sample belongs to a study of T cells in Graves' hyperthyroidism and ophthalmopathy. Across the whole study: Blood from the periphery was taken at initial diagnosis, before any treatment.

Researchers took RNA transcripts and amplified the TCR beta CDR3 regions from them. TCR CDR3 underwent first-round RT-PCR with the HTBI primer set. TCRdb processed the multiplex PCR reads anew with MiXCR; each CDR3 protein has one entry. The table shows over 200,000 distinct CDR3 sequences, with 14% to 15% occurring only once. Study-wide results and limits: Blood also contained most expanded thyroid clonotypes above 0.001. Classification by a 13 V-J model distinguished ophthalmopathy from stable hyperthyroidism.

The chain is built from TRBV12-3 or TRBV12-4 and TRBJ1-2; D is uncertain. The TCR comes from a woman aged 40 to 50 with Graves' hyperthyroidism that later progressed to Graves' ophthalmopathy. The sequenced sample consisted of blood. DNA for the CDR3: TGTGCCAGCAGTTTGTTGGATGGTGGCTATGGCTACACCTTC. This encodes CASSLLDGGYGYTF.